The 28 T cell receptor beta chains given below trace back to one sample, sequenced in a study of Ad26.COV2.S vaccination and SARS-CoV-2 variants. The table came from immunoSEQ multiplex PCR; TCRdb's copy has only in-frame clones and leaves some out. The data hold some 340,000 clones, with about 82% observed a single time. The treatment is: some 20 received Ad26.COV2.S at low or high dose, single or two shots; a few received placebo; per-sample allocation not given. Day 63 after the first vaccine or placebo injection was the time point for sampling. Sequences were derived from peripheral blood, sampled in a trial of Ad26.COV2.S vaccine versus placebo. These receptors were obtained from a person between 18 and 65 years old who received the Ad26.COV2.S COVID-19 vaccine or a placebo.

This chain links TRBV7-9 with TRBJ1-2; 8 bases map to TRBD1. The junction had 20 bases not matched to a gene; V was cut back by 7 bases and J by 4 bases. The CDR3 has 18 residues. Looked up from germline, CDR1 is SEHNR and CDR2 is FQNEAQ (reference sequence). CDR3 residues: CASTPDRGQPSPFYGYTF. CDR3 nucleotide sequence: TGTGCCAGCACCCCAGACAGGGGCCAACCCTCCCCTTTCTATGGCTACACCTTC.

The rearrangement joins TRBV25-1 to TRBJ2-4; the D gene is possibly TRBD1 (5 bases). CDR1 is MGHDK, CDR2 SYGVNS, per germline. Trimming removed 6 bases from V and 7 bases from J, with 13 bases in between. The CDR3 loop spans 13 amino acids. CDR3 nucleotide sequence: TGTGCCAGCAGCAGGCAGGGCTCTAACATTCAGTACTTC. Amino acid sequence: CASSRQGSNIQYF.

CDR3 bases: TGTGCCAGCTCACCGGATCAGGGGGCGCCGGGCTACACCTTC. Its protein is CASSPDQGAPGYTF. The chain uses TRBV18 and TRBJ1-2; TRBD1 agrees at 8 bases. The germline V gene has CDR1 KGHSH and CDR2 LQKENI. CDR3 size: 14 residues. V shed 3 bases, J shed 8 bases, and the junction held 8 bases outside the gene matches.

The rearrangement uses TRBV18 and TRBJ2-5; D may be TRBD1 or TRBD2 (5 bases each). V lost 10 bases and J 2 bases, leaving 11 bases between the germline ends. Germline assignment: CDR1 KGHSH and CDR2 LQKENI. CDR3 length equals 12 residues. The DNA for the CDR3 is TGTGCCACCGGGACCTCTCAAGAGACCCAGTACTTC. It specifies CATGTSQETQYF.

The gene calls are TRBV6-5 and TRBJ2-1; perhaps TRBD2 as D (6 bases). CDR3 length: 14 amino acids. CDR1 is MNHEY and CDR2 is SVGAGI in the germline V gene. The V end was cut by 6 bases, the J end by 9 bases, with 18 bases between. The CDR3 loop reads CASRPSRGAGEQFF. The CDR3 coding sequence is TGTGCCAGCAGACCCAGTCGCGGGGCCGGTGAGCAGTTCTTC.

The gene calls are TRBV5-6 and TRBJ1-4; TRBD1 matches at 8 bases. Germline V gene data show CDR1 as SGHDT and CDR2 as YYEEEE. Trimming took 6 bases from V and 8 from J; bases not matched to a gene: 9. The CDR3 loop spans 14 amino acids. CDR3 amino acids: CASTDGQGVEKLFF. As DNA, the CDR3 is TGTGCCAGCACCGACGGACAGGGAGTGGAAAAACTGTTTTTT.

The V call is TRBV6-6, the J call TRBJ1-2; D might be TRBD1 (6 bases). Looked up from germline, CDR1 is MNHNY and CDR2 is SVGAGI (reference sequence). Trimming cost V 5 bases and J 0 bases, with 19 bases left between them. This CDR3 comprises 17 residues. CDR3 protein: CASSHGGREGANYGYTF. In DNA, the CDR3 is TGTGCCAGCAGTCACGGGGGCAGGGAGGGTGCTAACTATGGCTACACCTTC.

CDR3 sequence reads: CASRSLAGGYNEQFF. CDR3 nucleotides: TGCGCCAGCAGGTCTCTAGCGGGGGGTTACAATGAGCAGTTCTTC. This chain connects TRBV5-1 to TRBJ2-1; TRBD2 matches at 11 bases. CDR1 SGHRS and CDR2 YFSETQ come from the germline V gene. The CDR3 consists of 15 residues. With 5 bases clipped from V and 4 bases from J, the junction kept 5 bases outside the gene matches.

This clone has only a few counts. The rearrangement joins TRBV19 to TRBJ1-6, with 8 nucleotides matching TRBD1. Trimming took 3 bases from V and 5 from J; bases not matched to a gene: 3. CDR3 length equals 15 residues. Germline V lookup: CDR1 LNHDA, CDR2 SQIVND (reference sequence). The CDR3 is CASSIQGADNSPLHF. DNA of the CDR3: TGTGCCAGTAGTATCCAGGGGGCAGATAATTCACCCCTCCACTTT.

The V and J genes are TRBV14 and TRBJ2-2, with unresolved D. The V end lost 1 base, the J end lost 7 bases, and 13 bases lay between the germline ends. The germline CDR1 and CDR2 sequences are SGHDN and FVKESK. The CDR3 extends over 15 amino acids. CDR3 sequence reads: CASSQAWPKDGELFF. The CDR3 DNA reads as TGTGCCAGCAGCCAAGCCTGGCCTAAGGACGGGGAGCTGTTTTTT.

This chain connects TRBV2 to TRBJ1-4; TRBD1 matches 7 bases. CDR1 is SNHLY, CDR2 FYNNEI, per germline. The V gene end was trimmed by 4 bases and the J gene end by 4 bases; junction bases not matched to a gene: 15. This CDR3 contains 18 residues. The CDR3 sequence is CASSGRPSGGSFNEKLFF. CDR3 DNA: TGTGCCAGCAGTGGTCGGCCCTCAGGGGGGTCCTTTAATGAAAAACTGTTTTTT. Together with reference TRBV2 and TRBJ1-4, the CDR3 gives the full variable domain: EPEVTQTPSHQVTQMGQEVILRCVPISNHLYFYWYRQILGQKVEFLVSFYNNEISEKSEIFDDQFSVERPDGSNFTLKIRSTKLEDSAMYFCASSGRPSGGSFNEKLFFGSGTQLSVL.

As regards this clone: Other DNA sequences within the sample encode an identical CDR3. J is TRBJ2-1 and V is TRBV5-1, with D maybe TRBD1 (6 bases). Per the germline V gene, CDR1 is SGHRS and CDR2 is YFSETQ. Trimming left V 0 bases short and J 2 bases short, with 9 bases between. This CDR3 comprises 15 residues. The CDR3, as DNA: TGCGCCAGCAGCTTGGGCCAGGGGACCTACAATGAGCAGTTCTTC. It specifies CASSLGQGTYNEQFF.

CDR3: CASAGTGGSYEQYF. The DNA of the CDR3 is TGCGCCAGCGCAGGAACAGGGGGCAGTTACGAGCAGTACTTC. This chain links TRBV5-1 with TRBJ2-7; 9 nucleotides agree with TRBD1. The J segment lost 4 bases and the V segment lost 7 bases, leaving 9 bases of the junction unmatched. The length of the CDR3 is 14 residues. CDR1 is SGHRS and CDR2 is YFSETQ in the germline V gene.

V gene TRBV9 combines with J gene TRBJ1-2, with D hard to call. The CDR3 extends over 14 amino acids. From germline, CDR1 is SGDLS and CDR2 YYNGEE. V dropped 0 bases and J dropped 4 bases, with 10 bases sitting between them. The DNA for the CDR3 is TGTGCCAGCAGCGTAGACGGCGCTTCCTATGGCTACACCTTC. Residues: CASSVDGASYGYTF.

The chain links TRBV2 to TRBJ2-4, with D unclear. The CDR3 is 15 residues long. CDR1 is SNHLY and CDR2 is FYNNEI in the germline V gene. V was trimmed by 3 bases and J by 0 bases, leaving 9 bases between them. The CDR3: CASSDKSIAKNIQYF. CDR3 DNA: TGTGCCAGCAGTGATAAAAGCATAGCCAAAAACATTCAGTACTTC.

This clone was seen only a few times. The J gene is TRBJ1-1, the V gene TRBV7-9; no clear D. The CDR3 has 14 amino acids. Germline values: CDR1 SEHNR, CDR2 FQNEAQ (reference sequence). V was trimmed by 1 base and J by 0 bases, leaving 6 bases between them. CDR3: CASSLVELNTEAFF. CDR3 DNA: TGTGCCAGCAGCTTAGTCGAGTTGAACACTGAAGCTTTCTTT.

The chain carries TRBV7-2 and TRBJ2-3; 9 bases agree with TRBD2. V was clipped by 4 bases and J by 5 bases; unmatched bases: 7. CDR3 length: 15 amino acids. CDR1 is SGHTA, CDR2 FQGNSA, per germline. CDR3 loop: CASSSPSGAEDTQYF. DNA for the CDR3: TGTGCCAGCAGCTCCCCTAGCGGGGCCGAAGATACGCAGTATTTT.

This clone has only one observation. This chain joins TRBV6-5 and TRBJ1-1; D gene uncertain. Germline CDR1 reads MNHEY; CDR2 reads SVGAGI. V lost 0 bases and J 2 bases, leaving 4 bases between the germline ends. This CDR3 has 13 residues. The DNA of the CDR3 is TGTGCCAGCAGTTACTCGAGCAACACTGAAGCTTTCTTT. Residues: CASSYSSNTEAFF.

The chain has TRBV18 and TRBJ1-1; D is ambiguous. V dropped 0 bases and J dropped 4 bases, with 3 bases sitting between them. Germline V gene lookup returns CDR1 KGHSH and CDR2 LQKENI. The CDR3 has 12 residues. The CDR3 loop reads CASSPPLTEAFF. The CDR3 DNA reads as TGTGCCAGCTCACCACCGCTCACTGAAGCTTTCTTT.

The chain employs TRBV5-8 and TRBJ2-4, with D maybe TRBD1 (5 bases). CDR1 and CDR2 from the germline V gene are SGHTS and YDEGEE. V was pared by 5 bases and J by 6 bases, with 12 bases between. CDR3 length: 13 amino acids. CDR3 region: CASRKGATNIQYF. The CDR3 DNA reads TGTGCCAGCAGGAAAGGGGCGACAAACATTCAGTACTTC.

This chain connects TRBV6-6 to TRBJ2-6; TRBD2 is a possible D gene (6 bases). The CDR3 is 20 amino acids. V shed 5 bases and J shed 0 bases, with 23 bases lying between them. Germline CDR1 is MNHNY and CDR2 is SVGAGI (reference sequence). CDR3 loop: CASSLKTVGTRGSGANVLTF. The CDR3 nucleotides read TGTGCCAGCAGTCTAAAGACAGTTGGGACTCGGGGCTCTGGGGCCAACGTCCTGACTTTC.

The chain links TRBV5-6 to TRBJ1-2, with a tentative D call TRBD1 (5 bases). The V and J ends lost 2 bases and 4 bases respectively, with 12 bases between them. This CDR3 is 14 amino acids long. Per germline, CDR1 SGHDT and CDR2 YYEEEE. As DNA, the CDR3 is TGTGCCAGCAGCTTATACAGGCCTGGCTATGGCTACACCTTC. This sequence encodes CASSLYRPGYGYTF.

This clone was detected once. This chain links TRBV9 with TRBJ1-1; the D gene is possibly TRBD1 (5 bases). V gave up 3 bases and J gave up 4 bases, with 10 bases separating them. The length of the CDR3 is 13 residues. From germline, CDR1 is SGDLS and CDR2 YYNGEE. The DNA of the CDR3 is TGTGCCAGCAGCGCCTCAGGGAGCACTGAAGCTTTCTTT. Protein sequence: CASSASGSTEAFF. Full variable domain (outside the CDR3, taken from reference TRBV9 and TRBJ1-1): DSGVTQTPKHLITATGQRVTLRCSPRSGDLSVYWYQQSLDQGLQFLIQYYNGEERAKGNILERFSAQQFPDLHSELNLSSLELGDSALYFCASSASGSTEAFFGQGTRLTVV.

V and J are TRBV18 and TRBJ1-6; the D is unclear. The CDR3 extends over 15 amino acids. V was pared by 3 bases and J by 8 bases, with 14 bases between. CDR1 and CDR2 from the germline V gene are KGHSH and LQKENI. The CDR3 region is CASSPSVGFDSPLHF. The CDR3 nucleotides read TGTGCCAGCTCACCGTCCGTGGGCTTCGATTCACCCCTCCACTTT.

The chain joins TRBV19 to TRBJ2-7, with D unresolved. Germline lookup yields CDR1 LNHDA and CDR2 SQIVND (reference sequence). With 5 bases removed from V and 4 bases from J, the gap between germline ends came to 18 bases. CDR3 length: 15 residues. The CDR3 sequence: CASSESARVPYEQYF. Written as DNA, the CDR3 is TGTGCCAGTAGTGAATCGGCTAGGGTTCCATACGAGCAGTACTTC. Complete variable domain (other parts from reference TRBV19 and TRBJ2-7): DGGITQSPKYLFRKEGQNVTLSCEQNLNHDAMYWYRQDPGQGLRLIYYSQIVNDFQKGDIAEGYSVSREKKESFPLTVTSAQKNPTAFYLCASSESARVPYEQYFGPGTRLTVT.

The chain links TRBV18 to TRBJ1-2; the match to TRBD1 covers 10 bases. The CDR3 is 16 residues long. V gave up 3 bases and J gave up 4 bases; unmatched junction bases: 8. The germline V gene encodes CDR1 KGHSH and CDR2 LQKENI. CDR3 DNA: TGTGCCAGCTCACCTGTCTCCGGGACAGGGGTCTATGGCTACACCTTC. Translating gives CASSPVSGTGVYGYTF.

The CDR3 nucleotides are TGTGCCTGGAGGGGTGACGGGGATGGCTACACCTTC. Translated: CAWRGDGDGYTF. The rearrangement links TRBV30 to TRBJ1-2; no clear D. This CDR3 contains 12 residues. The V gene's germline CDR1 is GTSNPN and CDR2 SVGIG (reference sequence). The V gene lost 3 bases and the J gene lost 6 bases, with 11 bases spanning the gap. Drawing the rest from reference TRBV30 and TRBJ1-2, the complete variable domain is SQTIHQWPATLVQPVGSPLSLECTVEGTSNPNLYWYRQAAGRGLQLLFYSVGIGQISSEVPQNLSASRPQDRQFILSSKKLLLSDSGFYLCAWRGDGDGYTFGSGTRLTVV.

To note about this clone: This sample includes further DNA sequences coding for the same CDR3. As DNA, the CDR3 is TGTGCCTGGAGTAAAGGGTATAATTCACCCCTCCACTTT. Its protein is CAWSKGYNSPLHF. V usage is TRBV30 and J usage is TRBJ1-6; no clear D. V lost 2 bases, J lost 4 bases, and 6 bases lay in between. From germline, CDR1 is GTSNPN and CDR2 SVGIG (reference sequence). The CDR3 length is 13 residues.